This T cell receptor beta chain was obtained from a study of T cells in Graves' hyperthyroidism and ophthalmopathy. Study overall: Peripheral blood was secured at the point of initial diagnosis, before any treatment. Findings of the study overall: Expanded thyroid clonotypes (above 0.001) were mostly also found in blood.

There are a few counts of this clonotype. The antigen is unknown. Ophthalmopathy patients all had a Clinical Activity Score of at least 3, a NOSPECS grade of at least 4 and disease under 3 months old. This sample holds PBMCs from less than 11 ml fresh peripheral blood. TCR beta CDR3 regions were amplified from RNA. The study used the HTBI primer set for a first-round RT-PCR of the TCR CDR3. Each CDR3 protein is one row after TCRdb ran MiXCR on the multiplex PCR reads. The repertoire holds 660,000 or so distinct CDR3 sequences, with roughly 20% as singletons. The sequence was collected from a man aged 30 to 39 with Graves' ophthalmopathy. Sample: blood.

The CDR3 reads CASSYYGGASNSPLHF. The DNA for the CDR3 is TGTGCCAGCAGTTACTATGGGGGCGCGAGTAATTCACCCCTCCACTTT. This chain links TRBV6-9 with TRBJ1-6; TRBD1 might be the D (6 bases). Trimming took off 3 bases at V and 6 bases at J, with 15 bases between the two ends. CDR1 MNHGY and CDR2 SVAAGI come from the germline V gene. This CDR3 spans 16 amino acids.